This entry lists 18 T cell receptor beta chains sequenced from one sample in a study of T cell responses to AZD1222 COVID-19 vaccine. Profiling relied on immunoSEQ multiplex PCR, and the TCRdb table lists in-frame clones only, not all of them. This sample yields some 150,000 clones, of which 82% are seen a single time; about 3.8% belongs to the top ten. The sequenced sample was peripheral blood, obtained on day 0 of MenACWY control vaccination. These receptors originate from an adult in good health.

This chain connects TRBV21-1 to TRBJ1-5; the table assigns TRBD1, which was not confirmed against the DNA. TRBV21-1 is flagged as a pseudogene. The CDR3 spans 22 residues. The CDR3 protein is CASSNPRDRGCWQSGSNQPQHF. The DNA for the CDR3 is TGTGCCAGCAGCAACCCCCGAGACAGGGGCTGCTGGCAGTCGGGTAGCAATCAGCCCCAGCATTTT.

There are a few counts of this clone. This chain joins TRBV7-9 and TRBJ1-2, with 8 bases matching TRBD1. Germline assignment: CDR1 SEHNR and CDR2 FQNEAQ (reference sequence). The CDR3 runs 15 residues. Losses at the gene ends were 5 bases for V and 6 bases for J; bases not matched to a gene: 11. The CDR3 is CASSTRDRLSHGYTF. In nucleotides, the CDR3 is TGTGCCAGCAGCACCCGGGACAGGCTTTCGCATGGCTACACCTTC.

The chain couples TRBV4-2 to TRBJ1-2; D is undetermined. V was cut by 0 bases and J by 0 bases, with 17 bases left in between. Looked up from germline, CDR1 is LGHNA and CDR2 is YNFKEQ. The CDR3 sequence is 18 residues long. As DNA, the CDR3 is TGTGCCAGCAGCCAAGATCCCCAAGTAGGAGGTACTAACTATGGCTACACCTTC. This gives the protein CASSQDPQVGGTNYGYTF.

This clone was seen only once. This chain uses TRBV5-1 with TRBJ1-6, with D hard to call. The CDR3 consists of 13 residues. V gave up 4 bases and J gave up 4 bases, with 6 bases separating them. The germline CDR1 and CDR2 sequences are SGHRS and YFSETQ. This CDR3 is CASSQNYNSPLHF. CDR3 nucleotides: TGCGCCAGCAGCCAAAATTATAATTCACCCCTCCACTTT. Based on the CDR3 plus reference TRBV5-1 and TRBJ1-6, the full variable domain is KAGVTQTPRYLIKTRGQQVTLSCSPISGHRSVSWYQQTPGQGLQFLFEYFSETQRNKGNFPGRFSGRQFSNSRSEMNVSTLELGDSALYLCASSQNYNSPLHFGNGTRLTVT.

The chain joins TRBV27 to TRBJ1-1, with D possibly matching TRBD1 (6 bases). This CDR3 region has 14 residues. The germline V gene encodes CDR1 MNHEY and CDR2 SMNVEV (reference sequence). The germline V and J ends were trimmed by 2 bases and 4 bases, with 11 bases remaining between them. CDR3: CASSLDFRGTEAFF. CDR3 DNA: TGTGCCAGCAGTTTAGATTTCAGGGGCACTGAAGCTTTCTTT.

The J gene is TRBJ1-4, the V gene TRBV2; D is unresolved. Germline V lookup: CDR1 SNHLY, CDR2 FYNNEI. The V gene lost 2 bases and the J gene lost 5 bases, with 12 bases spanning the gap. CDR3 length: 15 amino acids. In DNA form, the CDR3 reads TGTGCCAGCAGTGAACACCGGGTTAAGAATGAAAAACTGTTTTTT. This encodes CASSEHRVKNEKLFF.

V is TRBV7-9 and J is TRBJ2-5; 10 bases line up with TRBD2. Per germline, CDR1 SEHNR and CDR2 FQNEAQ (reference sequence). There are 13 residues in the CDR3. V gave up 5 bases and J gave up 5 bases; unmatched junction bases: 2. This CDR3 reads CASSLGLAETQYF. Here the CDR3 DNA reads TGTGCCAGCAGCCTGGGACTAGCGGAGACCCAGTACTTC. The full variable domain, with the rest looked up from reference TRBV7-9 and TRBJ2-5, is DTGVSQNPRHKITKRGQNVTFRCDPISEHNRLYWYRQTLGQGPEFLTYFQNEAQLEKSRLLSDRFSAERPKGSFSTLEIQRTEQGDSAMYLCASSLGLAETQYFGPGTRLLVL.

This chain joins TRBV11-2 and TRBJ2-3, with 12 bases fitting TRBD2. Germline CDR1 is SGHAT and CDR2 is FQNNGV. The CDR3 is made up of 18 amino acids. With V trimmed by 1 base and J by 1 base, 6 bases remained unmatched. The CDR3 region has the DNA TGTGCCAGCAGCTTAGGCCAGACTAGCGGGGGTCGCACAGATACGCAGTATTTT. The encoded protein is CASSLGQTSGGRTDTQYF.

The chain joins TRBV7-3 to TRBJ1-1; D not resolved. The ends were cut back, 2 bases at V and 2 bases at J, with 6 bases in the middle. Germline CDR1 is SGHTA and CDR2 is FQGTGA. CDR3 length equals 13 residues. The CDR3 sequence: CASSLEGNTEAFF. The CDR3 DNA reads as TGTGCCAGCAGCTTAGAAGGAAACACTGAAGCTTTCTTT.

The genes are TRBV9 and TRBJ1-3, with D maybe TRBD1 (5 bases). Trimming took 4 bases from V and 6 from J, leaving 11 bases between them. The CDR3 runs to 13 residues. Germline V CDR1 and CDR2: SGDLS, YYNGEE. CDR3 DNA: TGTGCCAGCAGCCCCGACAGAGAAAACACCATATATTTT. Protein: CASSPDRENTIYF.

The chain has TRBV10-3 and TRBJ2-1, with D perhaps matching TRBD1 or TRBD2 (6 bases each). Per the germline V gene, CDR1 is ENHRY and CDR2 is SYGVKD. V was cut by 8 bases and J by 7 bases, with 15 bases left in between. This CDR3 region has 13 residues. CDR3 DNA: TGTGCCATCCAAGGGGGGCCGGGGAATGAGCAGTTCTTC. This codes for CAIQGGPGNEQFF.

The chain has TRBV4-1 and TRBJ1-2, with 9 bases matching TRBD1. The junction had 12 bases not matched to a gene; V was cut back by 2 bases and J by 5 bases. CDR3 length: 17 residues. CDR1 MGHRA and CDR2 YSYEKL come from the germline V gene. This chain's CDR3 is CASSQLQGAGPPYGYTF. The CDR3 region has the DNA TGCGCCAGCAGCCAACTACAGGGGGCTGGCCCCCCTTATGGCTACACCTTC.

This clone was detected many times. The chain uses TRBV5-1 and TRBJ2-2; D gene uncertain. This CDR3 comprises 15 residues. The V and J ends lost 1 base and 5 bases respectively, with 12 bases between them. Germline CDR1 and CDR2: SGHRS and YFSETQ. This CDR3 is CASSLRLSGTGELFF. In nucleotides, the CDR3 is TGCGCCAGCAGCTTGCGGCTCTCGGGTACCGGGGAGCTGTTTTTT. Full variable domain (rest looked up from reference TRBV5-1 and TRBJ2-2): KAGVTQTPRYLIKTRGQQVTLSCSPISGHRSVSWYQQTPGQGLQFLFEYFSETQRNKGNFPGRFSGRQFSNSRSEMNVSTLELGDSALYLCASSLRLSGTGELFFGEGSRLTVL.

The chain has TRBV19 and TRBJ2-7; TRBD1 matches at 10 bases. V was clipped by 1 base and J by 4 bases; unmatched bases: 7. The germline V gene has CDR1 LNHDA and CDR2 SQIVND (reference sequence). CDR3 size: 16 residues. The CDR3 here is CASSIVPGQGVYEQYF. CDR3 in DNA: TGTGCCAGTAGTATAGTCCCCGGACAGGGGGTTTACGAGCAGTACTTC.

The chain recombines TRBV5-1 with TRBJ2-5; 13 bases line up with TRBD2. The V segment lost 4 bases and the J segment 4 bases; nucleotides outside the gene matches: 13. Germline V gene sequence: CDR1 SGHRS, CDR2 YFSETQ. The length of the CDR3 is 18 residues. The CDR3 loop is CASSTRTSGGGGRETQYF. The CDR3 DNA is TGCGCCAGCAGCACCCGGACTAGCGGGGGCGGCGGGAGAGAGACCCAGTACTTC.

This clone occurred once. The chain carries TRBV7-2 and TRBJ2-5, with no clear D. The V and J ends lost 5 bases and 2 bases respectively, with 3 bases between them. CDR1 SGHTA and CDR2 FQGNSA come from the germline V gene. This CDR3 contains 11 residues. Written as DNA, the CDR3 is TGTGCCAGCAGCCCTCAAGAGACCCAGTACTTC. Translation gives CASSPQETQYF. The full variable domain, rest sourced from reference TRBV7-2 and TRBJ2-5, is GAGVSQSPSNKVTEKGKDVELRCDPISGHTALYWYRQSLGQGLEFLIYFQGNSAPDKSGLPSDRFSAERTGGSVSTLTIQRTQQEDSAVYLCASSPQETQYFGPGTRLLVL.

This clone came up a few times. The chain combines TRBV4-1 with TRBJ2-5, with D perhaps TRBD2 (5 bases). V shed 4 bases and J shed 1 base, with 13 bases lying between them. This CDR3 has 15 amino acids. The germline gives CDR1 MGHRA, CDR2 YSYEKL. The CDR3 sequence: CASSPRVRLQETQYF. The DNA of the CDR3 is TGCGCCAGCAGCCCGAGGGTACGGCTCCAAGAGACCCAGTACTTC.

This clone occurred once. This rearrangement joins TRBV19 to TRBJ1-1, with D possibly TRBD1 on 6 matching bases. V was cut by 6 bases and J by 2 bases, with 22 bases left in between. The CDR3 has 17 residues. Germline CDR1 is LNHDA and CDR2 is SQIVND (reference sequence). DNA of the CDR3: TGTGCCAGTAGATCCTTGTCCCCAGGGGCTGTCAACACTGAAGCTTTCTTT. As protein: CASRSLSPGAVNTEAFF.